This TCR beta chain was observed in a study of blood T cell repertoires in COVID-19. Study summary: The United States, Italy and Spain supplied acute and convalescent COVID-19 samples. The cDNA or gDNA used as material had been derived from T cells, B-cell-depleted T cells, or PBMCs.

As processed by the authors: Reference gene primer amplification in the assay estimated nucleated cell counts. Measured with immunoSEQ multiplex PCR; TCRdb has only the in-frame clones, and not every one. V, J and clone size were drawn from that table, and D and trimming were deduced from the DNA. This sample has 150,000 to 180,000 clones; about 89% occur once, and the top ten carry 0.5% to 0.55%. Sequences were obtained from peripheral blood. The sequence derives from a man aged 50-60 years with acute or convalescent COVID-19.

CDR3 residues: CASSSPRGRTNTEAFF. CDR3 nucleotide sequence: TGTGCCAGCAGCTCCCCCAGGGGGCGTACGAACACTGAAGCTTTCTTT. This chain uses TRBV7-9 with TRBJ1-1; TRBD1 matches 8 bases. Per the germline V gene, CDR1 is SEHNR and CDR2 is FQNEAQ (reference sequence). CDR3 length equals 16 residues. V lost 4 bases to trimming and J lost 1 base; unmatched junction nucleotides: 8.